The clone carrying this TCR beta chain was counted once. Methods used by the authors: Quantification of nucleated cells was approximated via reference gene primer amplification. Measured with immunoSEQ multiplex PCR; TCRdb has only the in-frame clones, and not every one. The DNA was the basis for D and trimming; V, J and clone size are from that table. The table lists 150,000 or so clones, roughly 86% of them singletons. These data originate in a study of blood T cell repertoires in COVID-19. Study in general: Specimens from acute and convalescent COVID-19 originated in the United States, Italy and Spain. PBMCs, B-cell-depleted T cells, or T cells were the source of the cDNA or gDNA that made up the material.

The V end lost 0 bases, the J end lost 4 bases, and 14 bases lay between the germline ends. The CDR3 totals 16 residues. Germline loops: CDR1 SGDLS, CDR2 YYNGEE. Seattle cases were enrolled at active infection and followed longitudinally. The specimen was peripheral blood. The receptor comes from a woman in her sixties or seventies with COVID-19, enrolled during active disease. This chain uses TRBV9 with TRBJ1-3, with D hard to call. The CDR3 DNA reads TGTGCCAGCAGCGTAGCAGGTGAGGGTTCCGGAAACACCATATATTTT. Translating gives CASSVAGEGSGNTIYF. The variable domain in full, with the rest retrieved from reference TRBV9 and TRBJ1-3, is DSGVTQTPKHLITATGQRVTLRCSPRSGDLSVYWYQQSLDQGLQFLIQYYNGEERAKGNILERFSAQQFPDLHSELNLSSLELGDSALYFCASSVAGEGSGNTIYFGEGSWLTVV.